This entry lists 15 T cell receptor beta chains sequenced from one sample in a study of identifying expanded T cells in peripheral blood. Repertoires were generated with immunoSEQ multiplex PCR, while TCRdb's copy carries only in-frame clones and drops some. The sample includes about 110,000 clones, around nine tenths of them seen just once. The specimen sequenced was blood. Every receptor here comes from a person aged 18-69 years in good health.

This chain links TRBV5-1 with TRBJ2-3; D perhaps matches TRBD1 (5 bases). The length of the CDR3 is 15 residues. Germline lookup yields CDR1 SGHRS and CDR2 YFSETQ. Trimming took off 0 bases at V and 2 bases at J, with 10 bases between the two ends. The CDR3 here is CASSLVGVYTDTQYF. CDR3 nucleotide sequence: TGCGCCAGCAGCTTGGTAGGGGTCTACACAGATACGCAGTATTTT.

J is TRBJ1-4 and V is TRBV5-1; D gene ambiguous. V gave up 0 bases and J gave up 8 bases, with 11 bases separating them. This CDR3 contains 14 residues. The germline gives CDR1 SGHRS, CDR2 YFSETQ. CDR3 coding DNA: TGCGCCAGCAGCTTGGGTTGGGGAGGAGAAAAACTGTTTTTT. Amino acid sequence: CASSLGWGGEKLFF.

In this sample, this clone turned up a few times. This rearrangement joins TRBV7-2 to TRBJ2-1; D not resolved. V lost 8 bases and J lost 7, with 15 bases in between. The CDR3 is 13 amino acids. CDR1 is SGHTA and CDR2 is FQGNSA in the germline V gene. DNA for the CDR3: TGTGCCAGCTCAAACTTCCAAGGGAATGAGCAGTTCTTC. Amino acids: CASSNFQGNEQFF.

This clone appeared a few times. The gene calls are TRBV5-1 and TRBJ1-2; 7 bases line up with TRBD1. CDR3 length: 13 residues. The junction had 6 bases not matched to a gene; V was cut back by 4 bases and J by 6 bases. Germline CDR1 SGHRS, CDR2 YFSETQ. This CDR3 reads CASSRQGTDGYTF. In DNA form, the CDR3 reads TGCGCCAGCAGCCGACAGGGAACAGATGGCTACACCTTC.

V usage is TRBV27 and J usage is TRBJ2-3; 8 nucleotides agree with TRBD2. V lost 7 bases and J lost 2; bases outside the gene matches: 17. Germline loops: CDR1 MNHEY, CDR2 SMNVEV (reference sequence). This CDR3 has 18 residues. CDR3 amino acids: CASTSLEAGGTHTDTQYF. The CDR3 DNA sequence: TGTGCCAGCACCTCCCTTGAGGCGGGGGGCACTCACACAGATACGCAGTATTTT.

V usage is TRBV28 and J usage is TRBJ1-5; D uncertain. Germline V lookup: CDR1 MDHEN, CDR2 SYDVKM. V was clipped by 5 bases and J by 6 bases, with 5 bases between them. The CDR3 is 11 amino acids. The CDR3 region is CASSTRQPQHF. The DNA for the CDR3 is TGTGCCAGCAGTACTCGTCAGCCCCAGCATTTT.

The chain combines TRBV20-1 with TRBJ1-5, with TRBD1 as a possible D gene (5 bases). Trimming pared 2 bases from V and 15 bases from J, leaving 14 bases between. Per the germline V gene, CDR1 is DFQATT and CDR2 is SNEGSKA (reference sequence). The CDR3 length is 11 residues. CDR3 sequence reads: CSARPGTARHF. The DNA for the CDR3 is TGCAGTGCTAGACCGGGGACGGCGAGGCATTTT.

The chain employs TRBV7-2 and TRBJ2-2, with 8 nucleotides matching TRBD1. With 0 bases clipped from V and 7 bases from J, the junction kept 7 bases outside the gene matches. This CDR3 is built from 16 residues. From germline, CDR1 is SGHTA and CDR2 FQGNSA. This CDR3 reads CASSLARGQVGGELFF. Here the CDR3 DNA reads TGTGCCAGCAGCTTAGCCAGGGGACAGGTCGGCGGGGAGCTGTTTTTT.

This chain uses TRBV6-5 with TRBJ1-2; D gene ambiguous. V was shortened by 4 bases and J by 6 bases, with 15 bases between the two germline ends. Germline V lookup: CDR1 MNHEY, CDR2 SVGAGI. This CDR3 is built from 14 residues. The CDR3 sequence: CASSSELSADGYTF. The DNA for the CDR3 is TGTGCCAGCAGTTCAGAATTGTCGGCGGATGGCTACACCTTC.

This chain connects TRBV6-5 to TRBJ1-5; D is uncertain. This CDR3 is 14 amino acids long. V lost 6 bases to trimming and J lost 6 bases, with 15 bases between them. Germline V gene data show CDR1 as MNHEY and CDR2 as SVGAGI. The CDR3 loop reads CASSHRPPGQPQHF. CDR3 bases: TGTGCCAGCAGCCATCGGCCTCCGGGTCAGCCCCAGCATTTT.

The genes are TRBV30 and TRBJ1-3; D remains ambiguous. The CDR3 consists of 13 residues. Trimming removed 0 bases from V and 0 bases from J, with 3 bases in between. Germline values: CDR1 GTSNPN, CDR2 SVGIG (reference sequence). CDR3: CAWSVSSGNTIYF. CDR3 sequence (DNA): TGTGCCTGGAGTGTAAGCTCTGGAAACACCATATATTTT.

This chain joins TRBV19 and TRBJ2-3; tentative D call: TRBD1 (5 bases). CDR3 size: 14 residues. Germline-derived CDR1 and CDR2 are LNHDA and SQIVND (reference sequence). V was trimmed by 0 bases and J by 3 bases, leaving 7 bases between them. DNA of the CDR3: TGTGCCAGTAGTATAGATCCAGGGACAGATACGCAGTATTTT. Protein product: CASSIDPGTDTQYF.

The V and J genes are TRBV2 and TRBJ2-5; D is undetermined. The germline gives CDR1 SNHLY, CDR2 FYNNEI. The CDR3 spans 14 residues. The V end lost 2 bases, the J end lost 3 bases, and 10 bases lay between the germline ends. CDR3 sequence: CASSETYSKETQYF. The CDR3 DNA sequence: TGTGCCAGCAGTGAAACATATAGCAAAGAGACCCAGTACTTC. The whole variable domain, remainder taken from reference TRBV2 and TRBJ2-5, is EPEVTQTPSHQVTQMGQEVILRCVPISNHLYFYWYRQILGQKVEFLVSFYNNEISEKSEIFDDQFSVERPDGSNFTLKIRSTKLEDSAMYFCASSETYSKETQYFGPGTRLLVL.

For the CDR3, the DNA is TGTGCCAGCAGCGGCGAGGGGGGGTCCCCGGTATATGGCTACACCTTC. Its protein product is CASSGEGGSPVYGYTF. The chain recombines TRBV5-5 with TRBJ1-2; D may be TRBD1 (6 bases). V lost 4 bases and J lost 5, with 21 bases in between. The germline CDR1 and CDR2 sequences are SGHKS and YYEKEE (reference sequence). This CDR3 region has 16 residues.

The rearrangement joins TRBV7-2 to TRBJ1-1; the match to TRBD1 covers 11 bases. V was pared by 1 base and J by 4 bases, with 2 bases of the junction left unmatched. Germline loops: CDR1 SGHTA, CDR2 FQGNSA. The CDR3 extends over 15 amino acids. In DNA form, the CDR3 reads TGTGCCAGCAGCTTAGAGGGGACAGGGGGCACTGAAGCTTTCTTT. This codes for CASSLEGTGGTEAFF.